This TCR beta chain appears in the sequencing data of a study of blood T cells in healthy people across ages. Study information: Template switching recovered approximately one barcoded beta molecule for every two T cells. Study-level findings and limits: Roughly linear declines in TCR beta diversity per million T cells occurred with age.

Each individual donor underwent a draw of approximately 10 milliliters of peripheral blood. Each sample had at least 7 million PBMCs isolated. Next came a second PCR, run for about 7 to 12 cycles, which used a sample-barcoded 5' primer along with a J-beta primer mix. TCRdb re-called the 5' RACE reads through MiXCR, storing one row per CDR3 protein. Of about 1.7 million distinct CDR3 sequences listed, roughly 30% are singletons. Note on this clonotype: No antigen is known for it.

The V gene lost 0 bases and the J gene lost 10 bases, with 20 bases spanning the gap. CDR1 and CDR2 (germline): SGDLS, YYNGEE. This CDR3 is 16 amino acids long. Specimen: blood. This clonotype originated in a woman under 40 in good health. The chain joins TRBV9 to TRBJ2-1, with TRBD2 as a possible D gene (5 bases). CDR3 in amino acids: CASSVDSERGLREQFF. CDR3 sequence (DNA): TGTGCCAGCAGCGTAGATTCCGAACGGGGTTTGAGAGAGCAGTTCTTC.